The rows below give T cell receptor beta chains drawn from one sample of a study of blood T cell repertoires in COVID-19. Produced via immunoSEQ multiplex PCR; TCRdb's table is partial and in-frame only. The table lists roughly 110,000 clones, 70% to 90% of them singletons. Sequencing was carried out using peripheral blood. The origin of the receptors is a man in his forties or fifties with active or convalescent COVID-19. Both conserved end residues are part of each CDR3. D genes are given only for firm matches. Some rows have no size entry. The others give once, few or many, or a class for an expanded clone.

abundance: .
len: 13
d_gene: .
j_gene: TRBJ1-5
v_gene: TRBV7-2
CDR3nt: TGTGCCAGCAGCTTTGCAGGGGATCAGCCCCAGCATTTT
CDR3aa: CASSFAGDQPQHF

abundance: .
len: 15
d_gene: TRBD1
j_gene: TRBJ2-7
v_gene: TRBV16
CDR3nt: TGTGCCAGCAGCCAATCGGGACAGGGTCCGGTCGAGCAGTACTTC
CDR3aa: CASSQSGQGPVEQYF

abundance: .
len: 14
d_gene: .
j_gene: TRBJ1-3
v_gene: TRBV7-2
CDR3nt: TGTGCCAGCAGCTTAGTGACTACGGGAAACACCATATATTTT
CDR3aa: CASSLVTTGNTIYF

abundance: .
len: 16
d_gene: TRBD2
j_gene: TRBJ2-3
v_gene: TRBV3-1/TRBV3-2
CDR3nt: TGTGCCAGCAGCCTCGGGACTAGCCTCGGGGCAGATACGCAGTATTTT
CDR3aa: CASSLGTSLGADTQYF

abundance: .
len: 13
d_gene: .
j_gene: TRBJ1-2
v_gene: TRBV15
CDR3nt: TGTGCCACCCGGGACACCGGATTGCATGGCTACACCTTC
CDR3aa: CATRDTGLHGYTF

abundance: .
len: 15
d_gene: TRBD2
j_gene: TRBJ2-3
v_gene: TRBV30
CDR3nt: TGTGCCTGGAGTGGGCTAGCGGGATTTACAGATACGCAGTATTTT
CDR3aa: CAWSGLAGFTDTQYF

abundance: .
len: 16
d_gene: .
j_gene: TRBJ1-5
v_gene: TRBV30
CDR3nt: TGTGCCTGGAGTGTACTTGGGGGCCTGAGCAATCAGCCCCAGCATTTT
CDR3aa: CAWSVLGGLSNQPQHF

abundance: .
len: 17
d_gene: .
j_gene: TRBJ1-2
v_gene: TRBV13
CDR3nt: TGTGCCAGCAGCTTAGCTTGGTCAGGGGAAGCTAACTATGGCTACACCTTC
CDR3aa: CASSLAWSGEANYGYTF

abundance: .
len: 13
d_gene: .
j_gene: TRBJ1-1
v_gene: TRBV12-3/TRBV12-4
CDR3nt: TGTGCCAGCAGTTTACAATTGAACACTGAAGCTTTCTTT
CDR3aa: CASSLQLNTEAFF

abundance: .
len: 14
d_gene: TRBD1
j_gene: TRBJ2-4
v_gene: TRBV9
CDR3nt: TGTGCCAGCAGCGCCGGGACAGGGGGTCACATTCAGTACTTC
CDR3aa: CASSAGTGGHIQYF

abundance: once
len: 13
d_gene: TRBD1
j_gene: TRBJ1-5
v_gene: TRBV6-5
CDR3nt: TGTGCCGGGGGACAGCAAGGCAATCAGCCCCAGCATTTT
CDR3aa: CAGGQQGNQPQHF

abundance: .
len: 16
d_gene: TRBD1
j_gene: TRBJ2-7
v_gene: TRBV14
CDR3nt: TGTGCCAGCAGCCAAGAACGGACAGGGGGCACAGACGAGCAGTACTTC
CDR3aa: CASSQERTGGTDEQYF

abundance: many
len: 14
d_gene: .
j_gene: TRBJ1-5
v_gene: TRBV19
CDR3nt: TGTGCCAGTAGTATAGAAGGAGGTGATCAGCCCCAGCATTTT
CDR3aa: CASSIEGGDQPQHF

abundance: .
len: 15
d_gene: TRBD1
j_gene: TRBJ1-1
v_gene: TRBV18
CDR3nt: TGTGCCAGCTCCCGGGACCCGGGACAGGGTTCACAAGCTTTCTTT
CDR3aa: CASSRDPGQGSQAFF

abundance: .
len: 18
d_gene: TRBD2
j_gene: TRBJ2-3
v_gene: TRBV6-1
CDR3nt: TGTGCCAGCAGTGGGACTAGCGGGAGGGGGGTTAGGACAGATACGCAGTATTTT
CDR3aa: CASSGTSGRGVRTDTQYF

abundance: .
len: 14
d_gene: .
j_gene: TRBJ1-1
v_gene: TRBV28
CDR3nt: TGTGCCAGCAGAGAGGGGAGGGTCGACACTGAAGCTTTCTTT
CDR3aa: CASREGRVDTEAFF

abundance: .
len: 12
d_gene: .
j_gene: TRBJ1-1
v_gene: TRBV2
CDR3nt: TGTGCCAGCACCGCAGAGGAGGGTAAAGCTTTCTTT
CDR3aa: CASTAEEGKAFF

abundance: few
len: 12
d_gene: .
j_gene: TRBJ1-2
v_gene: TRBV28
CDR3nt: TGTGCCAGCAGTTCTACCTCTTATGGCTACACCTTC
CDR3aa: CASSSTSYGYTF

abundance: .
len: 16
d_gene: TRBD2
j_gene: TRBJ2-3
v_gene: TRBV10-3
CDR3nt: TGTGCCATCAGCGGTAGCGGGATTCATAGCACAGATACGCAGTATTTT
CDR3aa: CAISGSGIHSTDTQYF

abundance: .
len: 17
d_gene: TRBD2
j_gene: TRBJ2-1
v_gene: TRBV27
CDR3nt: TGTGCCAGCAGTTCCCGGACTAGCGGGAGAGACTACAATGAGCAGTTCTTC
CDR3aa: CASSSRTSGRDYNEQFF

abundance: .
len: 13
d_gene: .
j_gene: TRBJ2-3
v_gene: TRBV29-1
CDR3nt: TGCAGCGTTCGGAGGGGGGGAAGGGATACGCAGTATTTT
CDR3aa: CSVRRGGRDTQYF

abundance: .
len: 19
d_gene: TRBD1
j_gene: TRBJ2-3
v_gene: TRBV7-2
CDR3nt: TGTGCCAGCAGCCCGACAGGGAAGGTACGGGCCGCCGCCACAGATACGCAGTATTTT
CDR3aa: CASSPTGKVRAAATDTQYF

abundance: .
len: 12
d_gene: .
j_gene: TRBJ1-1
v_gene: TRBV28
CDR3nt: TGTGCCAGCCGAGGCCCGAACACTGAAGCTTTCTTT
CDR3aa: CASRGPNTEAFF

abundance: .
len: 14
d_gene: TRBD1
j_gene: TRBJ2-5
v_gene: TRBV5-6
CDR3nt: TGTGCCAGCAGCTTTAACAGGGGGCAAGAGACCCAGTACTTC
CDR3aa: CASSFNRGQETQYF

abundance: .
len: 13
d_gene: TRBD2
j_gene: TRBJ2-7
v_gene: TRBV19
CDR3nt: TGTGCCACCTCGGGACTAGGAGGTTCCGAGCAGTACTTC
CDR3aa: CATSGLGGSEQYF

abundance: .
len: 17
d_gene: .
j_gene: TRBJ2-3
v_gene: TRBV18
CDR3nt: TGTGCCAGCTCACCAAGGCGTCAGGGGTTGGGCACAGATACGCAGTATTTT
CDR3aa: CASSPRRQGLGTDTQYF

abundance: .
len: 20
d_gene: TRBD2
j_gene: TRBJ2-1
v_gene: TRBV14
CDR3nt: TGTGCCAGCAGCCAAGGCTGGGGCTGGCGGGAGGGAATATCCTACAATGAGCAGTTCTTC
CDR3aa: CASSQGWGWREGISYNEQFF

abundance: .
len: 17
d_gene: TRBD1
j_gene: TRBJ2-2
v_gene: TRBV5-1
CDR3nt: TGCGCCAGCAGCTTGGCCTTGGTGACAGGGATCACCGGGGAGCTGTTTTTT
CDR3aa: CASSLALVTGITGELFF

abundance: .
len: 15
d_gene: .
j_gene: TRBJ1-3
v_gene: TRBV14
CDR3nt: TGTGCCAGCAGCTCGAGTTCGGGTGCTGGAAACACCATATATTTT
CDR3aa: CASSSSSGAGNTIYF

abundance: once
len: 19
d_gene: TRBD2
j_gene: TRBJ2-1
v_gene: TRBV27
CDR3nt: TGTGCCAGCAGTTTATCCAGGTCGGCTAGCGGGAGGGTCGACAATGAGCAGTTCTTC
CDR3aa: CASSLSRSASGRVDNEQFF

abundance: .
len: 14
d_gene: TRBD1
j_gene: TRBJ2-7
v_gene: TRBV18
CDR3nt: TGTGCCAGCTCACCAGGGACAGGGGACTACGAGCAGTACTTC
CDR3aa: CASSPGTGDYEQYF

abundance: .
len: 16
d_gene: .
j_gene: TRBJ1-5
v_gene: TRBV7-2
CDR3nt: TGTGCCAGCAGCTTAGGGGTAGACAGCCCTCATCAGCCCCAGCATTTT
CDR3aa: CASSLGVDSPHQPQHF

abundance: .
len: 13
d_gene: TRBD1
j_gene: TRBJ1-1
v_gene: TRBV14
CDR3nt: TGTGCCAGCAGCCGGGACAGGGACGCTGAAGCTTTCTTT
CDR3aa: CASSRDRDAEAFF

abundance: few
len: 14
d_gene: .
j_gene: TRBJ1-5
v_gene: TRBV27
CDR3nt: TGTGCCAGCAGTCTACAGGGCTACAATCAGCCCCAGCATTTT
CDR3aa: CASSLQGYNQPQHF

abundance: .
len: 18
d_gene: .
j_gene: TRBJ2-1
v_gene: TRBV9
CDR3nt: TGTGCCAGCAGCGTATCCTCCCCCTCGGGGAATCCTCTCAATGAGCAGTTCTTC
CDR3aa: CASSVSSPSGNPLNEQFF

abundance: once
len: 14
d_gene: TRBD1
j_gene: TRBJ1-2
v_gene: TRBV27
CDR3nt: TGTGCCAGCAGTTCCCGACAGGGGGTCTATGGCTACACCTTC
CDR3aa: CASSSRQGVYGYTF

abundance: .
len: 16
d_gene: TRBD2
j_gene: TRBJ2-7
v_gene: TRBV7-2
CDR3nt: TGTGCCAGCAGCTCTAGACTAGCGCTGATCTCCTACGAGCAGTACTTC
CDR3aa: CASSSRLALISYEQYF

abundance: .
len: 17
d_gene: TRBD2
j_gene: TRBJ2-1
v_gene: TRBV7-9
CDR3nt: TGTGCCAGCAGCTTGGGACTACTAGTCAGAGGGTACAATGAGCAGTTCTTC
CDR3aa: CASSLGLLVRGYNEQFF

abundance: .
len: 13
d_gene: .
j_gene: TRBJ1-6
v_gene: TRBV28
CDR3nt: TGTGCCAGCAGTTTCAGGAAAGACTCACCCCTCCACTTT
CDR3aa: CASSFRKDSPLHF

abundance: .
len: 13
d_gene: .
j_gene: TRBJ2-1
v_gene: TRBV29-1
CDR3nt: TGCAGCGTTGGCGGCGGGAACGGAGTTGAGCAGTTCTTC
CDR3aa: CSVGGGNGVEQFF

abundance: .
len: 14
d_gene: .
j_gene: TRBJ2-7
v_gene: TRBV5-1
CDR3nt: TGCGCCAGCAGCTTGGCCCCGGGTCAGGGCGAGCAGTACTTC
CDR3aa: CASSLAPGQGEQYF

abundance: .
len: 14
d_gene: TRBD2
j_gene: TRBJ2-1
v_gene: TRBV10-2
CDR3nt: TGCGCCAGCACGAGCGGGAGGGCCTACAATGAGCAGTTCTTC
CDR3aa: CASTSGRAYNEQFF

abundance: .
len: 15
d_gene: .
j_gene: TRBJ1-3
v_gene: TRBV6-5
CDR3nt: TGTGCCAGCAGTTACGACAGGAGCTCTGGAAACACCATATATTTT
CDR3aa: CASSYDRSSGNTIYF

abundance: .
len: 16
d_gene: TRBD1
j_gene: TRBJ1-2
v_gene: TRBV19
CDR3nt: TGTGCCAGTAGTATACTGACAGGGCCGAACAACTATGGCTACACCTTC
CDR3aa: CASSILTGPNNYGYTF

abundance: .
len: 13
d_gene: .
j_gene: TRBJ1-1
v_gene: TRBV6-4
CDR3nt: TGTGCCAGCAGTGAGGGAGAGAACACTGAAGCTTTCTTT
CDR3aa: CASSEGENTEAFF

abundance: .
len: 18
d_gene: TRBD2
j_gene: TRBJ2-7
v_gene: TRBV6-1
CDR3nt: TGTGCCAGCAGTGAAGCGCTTCTAGTGGGAGGGGACTCCTACGAGCAGTACTTC
CDR3aa: CASSEALLVGGDSYEQYF

abundance: .
len: 14
d_gene: .
j_gene: TRBJ2-1
v_gene: TRBV6-4
CDR3nt: TGTGCCAGCAGTGAGGCAGGCGACAACAATGAGCAGTTCTTC
CDR3aa: CASSEAGDNNEQFF

abundance: .
len: 14
d_gene: TRBD1
j_gene: TRBJ2-7
v_gene: TRBV28
CDR3nt: TGTGCCAGCAGGGTACAGGGGAGCTCCTACGAGCAGTACTTC
CDR3aa: CASRVQGSSYEQYF